The T cell receptor (beta chain) described here comes from a study of blood T cell repertoires in COVID-19 (dated by TCRdb to between 2020 and 2021). In terms of the full investigation: Samples from collaborators originated in the United States, Italy and Spain and spanned both the acute and convalescent phases of COVID-19. Deeply sampled blood TCRbeta repertoires from subjects exposed to, actively infected with, or recovered from COVID-19 were included in the dataset. Where HLA class I and class II types were available, the types were taken from metadata supplied by the sample provider, not from assay-based typing. The repertoires were released in a freely available public database intended as a resource for research on the immune response to SARS-CoV-2. The samples were drawn from two sources: the first 160 participants of the ongoing ImmuneRACE study, and 950 to 1,500 subjects contributed by 6 global collaborators. The sample metadata nearly always contained a de-identified subject ID, COVID-19 status, age in years and sex. The prospective study material was composed of cDNA or gDNA derived from T cells, B-cell-depleted T cells, or PBMCs. The research as a whole found: The amount of clinical and demographic metadata varied by source and participant and was provided uncurated.

TCRbeta CDR3 regions were amplified from genomic DNA using the immunoSEQ Assay, a bias-controlled multiplex PCR. The paper's processing steps were these. Nucleated cell counts per sample were estimated from amplification of reference gene primers within the assay. To quantify the absolute abundance of each unique TCRbeta CDR3 rearrangement, sequence reads were collapsed and filtered. For each sample, productive Simpson clonality was calculated as the square root of Simpson's diversity index over productive rearrangements. The source is immuneACCESS, and TCRdb retained only in-frame sequences with V and J called. Part of the clones is not carried over; for the studies checked, unresolved V genes explain less than half of this, and the remainder is unexplained. The V and J calls and clone size are taken from that table; D and trimming were inferred from the DNA. The table for this sample lists 60,000 to 65,000 clones; approximately 88% of them were counted only once. The ten largest clones take up 15% to 20% of the sample.

The germline V gene provides CDR1 SGHDT and CDR2 YYEEEE. V was cut back by 5 bases and J by 0 bases, leaving a gap of 8 bases between them. Measured from the cysteine to the phenylalanine, the CDR3 is 13 residues long. Only the CDR3 DNA is retained, 39 bases long and in frame from the first base. At one collaborating source in Seattle, patients were enrolled during active infection and were followed longitudinally through the course of disease. The collaborating institutions used their own protocols to collect whole blood in K2EDTA tubes. For TCRbeta analysis, collaborator samples were shipped as frozen whole blood, as isolated PBMCs, or as DNA extracted from either sample type. Notes on this clone: Its antigen remains unidentified. One base away there is no much larger clone; base qualities are not given.

The V and J segments used are TRBV5-6 and TRBJ1-1; the D gene is perhaps TRBD1, from 6 matching bases. Sequencing was performed on peripheral blood. This clonotype originated in a man in his 60s with COVID-19, enrolled during active disease. CDR3 reads: CASRRQVNTEAFF. In nucleotides, the sequence is TGTGCCAGCAGAAGACAGGTGAACACTGAAGCTTTCTTT.